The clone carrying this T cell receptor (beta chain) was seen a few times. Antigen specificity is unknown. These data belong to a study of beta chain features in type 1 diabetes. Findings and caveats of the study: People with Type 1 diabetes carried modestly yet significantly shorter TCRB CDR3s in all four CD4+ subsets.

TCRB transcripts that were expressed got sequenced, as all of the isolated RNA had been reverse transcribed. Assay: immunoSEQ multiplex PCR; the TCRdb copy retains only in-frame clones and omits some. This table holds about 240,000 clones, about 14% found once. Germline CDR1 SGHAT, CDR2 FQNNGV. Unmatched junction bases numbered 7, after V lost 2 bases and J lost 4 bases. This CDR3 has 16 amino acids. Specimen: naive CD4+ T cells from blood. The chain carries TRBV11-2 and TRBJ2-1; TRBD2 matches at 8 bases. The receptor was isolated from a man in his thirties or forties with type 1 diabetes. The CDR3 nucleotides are TGTGCCAGCAGCTTATCGGCGGGGGGCTCATACAATGAGCAGTTCTTC. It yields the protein CASSLSAGGSYNEQFF.